These T cell receptor beta chains were read from a single sample in a study of blood T cell repertoires in COVID-19. Clones were read by immunoSEQ multiplex PCR, and TCRdb kept only the in-frame ones, dropping some. The sample contains under 200,000 clones, more than 70% of which appear only once. The specimen sequenced was PBMCs or T cells enriched from blood (not recorded which). Every receptor here comes from a man aged 35 to 55 with acute COVID-19. Each CDR3 is given with its conserved first and last residue. D genes are given only for firm matches. Only part of the rows carry a size: once, few, many, or a class if the clone is expanded.

cdr3_nt: TGTGCCAGCAGCTTACAGGGGCGCTTGGACTATGGCTACACCTTC
cdr3_aa: CASSLQGRLDYGYTF
d_call: NA
j_call: TRBJ1-2
clone_size: NA
v_call: TRBV7-9

cdr3_nt: TGTGCCAGCAGCGTAGAAGGGGTCACTAATGAAAAACTGTTTTTT
cdr3_aa: CASSVEGVTNEKLFF
d_call: NA
j_call: TRBJ1-4
clone_size: NA
v_call: TRBV9

cdr3_nt: TGCGCCAGCAGCGCCCGACAGGGACCCAGCTACGAGCAGTACTTC
cdr3_aa: CASSARQGPSYEQYF
d_call: TRBD1
j_call: TRBJ2-7
clone_size: NA
v_call: TRBV4-1

cdr3_nt: TGCGCCAGCAGCTTGGACCCGTCGGGCACAGATACGCAGTATTTT
cdr3_aa: CASSLDPSGTDTQYF
d_call: NA
j_call: TRBJ2-3
clone_size: NA
v_call: TRBV5-1

cdr3_nt: TGTGCCAGCAGCTCTAGCGGGAGGGACTCAGATACGCAGTATTTT
cdr3_aa: CASSSSGRDSDTQYF
d_call: TRBD2
j_call: TRBJ2-3
clone_size: NA
v_call: TRBV7-9

cdr3_nt: TGTGCCAGTAGTAAACGATGGGACAGGAGGTTGGGTACGCAGTATTTT
cdr3_aa: CASSKRWDRRLGTQYF
d_call: TRBD1
j_call: TRBJ2-3
clone_size: NA
v_call: TRBV19

cdr3_nt: TGTGCCAGCAGCTTGACGGGAGGGACAGATACGCAGTATTTT
cdr3_aa: CASSLTGGTDTQYF
d_call: TRBD2
j_call: TRBJ2-3
clone_size: NA
v_call: TRBV7-9

cdr3_nt: TGTGCCACCAGCATGTGGGCCCCCTCCTACGAGCAGTACTTC
cdr3_aa: CATSMWAPSYEQYF
d_call: NA
j_call: TRBJ2-7
clone_size: NA
v_call: TRBV15

cdr3_nt: TGTGCTAGCAGCCTAAAAGGGGGACTAGCGGGCGGAGAGACCCAGTACTTC
cdr3_aa: CASSLKGGLAGGETQYF
d_call: TRBD2
j_call: TRBJ2-5
clone_size: few
v_call: TRBV7-7

cdr3_nt: TGTGCCAGCAGTACACAGGGATGGGTCAATCAGCCCCAGCATTTT
cdr3_aa: CASSTQGWVNQPQHF
d_call: NA
j_call: TRBJ1-5
clone_size: NA
v_call: TRBV6-2/TRBV6-3

cdr3_nt: TGTGCCACCAGTGATTTTAGTAGCGCCGATACGCAGTATTTT
cdr3_aa: CATSDFSSADTQYF
d_call: NA
j_call: TRBJ2-3
clone_size: NA
v_call: TRBV24-1

cdr3_nt: TGTGCCAGCAGCACTCGGGACACTTCTGGTTCACCCCTCCACTTT
cdr3_aa: CASSTRDTSGSPLHF
d_call: NA
j_call: TRBJ1-6
clone_size: NA
v_call: TRBV9

cdr3_nt: TGTGCCAGCAGCGTAGCTTCGGGTAGCGGGAGGCAGGGCCCTCAAGAGACCCAGTACTTC
cdr3_aa: CASSVASGSGRQGPQETQYF
d_call: TRBD2
j_call: TRBJ2-5
clone_size: NA
v_call: TRBV9

cdr3_nt: TGTGCCAGCAGCCTATCTCCCCCGGGGACAGCGGGCCACGAGCAGTACTTC
cdr3_aa: CASSLSPPGTAGHEQYF
d_call: NA
j_call: TRBJ2-7
clone_size: NA
v_call: TRBV7-7

cdr3_nt: TGTGCCAGCAGCCCGCGTGGGTCGAGCGGGTCCTACGAGCAGTACTTC
cdr3_aa: CASSPRGSSGSYEQYF
d_call: NA
j_call: TRBJ2-7
clone_size: NA
v_call: TRBV7-2

cdr3_nt: TGCAGCGTCCTGACTAGCGGGAAAGGGAGCGAGCAGTTCTTC
cdr3_aa: CSVLTSGKGSEQFF
d_call: TRBD2
j_call: TRBJ2-1
clone_size: NA
v_call: TRBV29-1

cdr3_nt: TGTGCCAGCAGCTCTAGTAGCGCCTCCGGGACACCCTACGAGCAGTACTTC
cdr3_aa: CASSSSSASGTPYEQYF
d_call: NA
j_call: TRBJ2-7
clone_size: NA
v_call: TRBV7-2

cdr3_nt: TGTGCCACCAAGCTCAGCGGGGAGAACGAGCAGTACTTC
cdr3_aa: CATKLSGENEQYF
d_call: TRBD2
j_call: TRBJ2-7
clone_size: NA
v_call: TRBV15

cdr3_nt: TGCGCCAGCAGCCAAGGGACAGAGGATTATCAGCCCCAGCATTTT
cdr3_aa: CASSQGTEDYQPQHF
d_call: NA
j_call: TRBJ1-5
clone_size: NA
v_call: TRBV4-1

cdr3_nt: TGCAGCGTTGGTGGCGGGACAGGTACAGATACGCAGTATTTT
cdr3_aa: CSVGGGTGTDTQYF
d_call: TRBD1
j_call: TRBJ2-3
clone_size: NA
v_call: TRBV29-1

cdr3_nt: TGCGCCAGCAGCTTGGACAGTACGTCAGGGGACATGGGGGAGCAGTACTTC
cdr3_aa: CASSLDSTSGDMGEQYF
d_call: NA
j_call: TRBJ2-7
clone_size: once
v_call: TRBV5-1

cdr3_nt: TGTGCCAGCAGTTCTTATTTCGGGGGGTATTACGAGCAGTACTTC
cdr3_aa: CASSSYFGGYYEQYF
d_call: TRBD2
j_call: TRBJ2-7
clone_size: NA
v_call: TRBV6-5

cdr3_nt: TGTGCCAGCAGTGTCACCGGGACGGGAGTCGATGAAAAACTGTTTTTT
cdr3_aa: CASSVTGTGVDEKLFF
d_call: NA
j_call: TRBJ1-4
clone_size: NA
v_call: TRBV6-1

cdr3_nt: TGTGCCAGCAGCTTGTTAAGCGGAAACACCATATATTTT
cdr3_aa: CASSLLSGNTIYF
d_call: NA
j_call: TRBJ1-3
clone_size: NA
v_call: TRBV13

cdr3_nt: TGCGCCAGCAGTCCCGAGGGGGTTGGATGGACCTACGAGCAGTACTTC
cdr3_aa: CASSPEGVGWTYEQYF
d_call: NA
j_call: TRBJ2-7
clone_size: NA
v_call: TRBV23-1

cdr3_nt: TGTGCCAGCAGTTTTTATCAGTACAATGAGCAGTTCTTC
cdr3_aa: CASSFYQYNEQFF
d_call: NA
j_call: TRBJ2-1
clone_size: NA
v_call: TRBV12-3/TRBV12-4

cdr3_nt: TGTGCCTCTTGGCGGGAGGGCTCCTACAATGAGCAGTTCTTC
cdr3_aa: CASWREGSYNEQFF
d_call: TRBD2
j_call: TRBJ2-1
clone_size: NA
v_call: TRBV30

cdr3_nt: TGTGCCAGCAGCCAAGATCTTGGGACAGACCTCTATGGCTACACCTTC
cdr3_aa: CASSQDLGTDLYGYTF
d_call: TRBD1
j_call: TRBJ1-2
clone_size: NA
v_call: TRBV14

cdr3_nt: TGTGCCAGCGGGAGGGGGTGGAATTCACCCCTCCACTTT
cdr3_aa: CASGRGWNSPLHF
d_call: NA
j_call: TRBJ1-6
clone_size: NA
v_call: TRBV27

cdr3_nt: TGCGCCAGCAGCCAAGATGGGTGGGGAGTAGTCGGCTACACCTTC
cdr3_aa: CASSQDGWGVVGYTF
d_call: NA
j_call: TRBJ1-2
clone_size: NA
v_call: TRBV4-1

cdr3_nt: TGCGCCAGCAGCCACACTAGCGGGAGGGCCTACGAGCAGTACTTC
cdr3_aa: CASSHTSGRAYEQYF
d_call: TRBD2
j_call: TRBJ2-7
clone_size: NA
v_call: TRBV4-1

cdr3_nt: TGTGCCAGCAGCCGGGACAGGGTCTCCTACAATGAGCAGTTCTTC
cdr3_aa: CASSRDRVSYNEQFF
d_call: TRBD1
j_call: TRBJ2-1
clone_size: NA
v_call: TRBV6-4

cdr3_nt: TGTGCCAGCAGCTCCCAAGGGGTAGGTCAGCCCCAGCATTTT
cdr3_aa: CASSSQGVGQPQHF
d_call: NA
j_call: TRBJ1-5
clone_size: NA
v_call: TRBV13

cdr3_nt: TGTGCCAGTAGCCCTGGAGGGGACATTCAGTACTTC
cdr3_aa: CASSPGGDIQYF
d_call: NA
j_call: TRBJ2-4
clone_size: NA
v_call: TRBV7-8

cdr3_nt: TGTGCCAGCAACCAAAGGGGGCGCGATGGCTACACCTTC
cdr3_aa: CASNQRGRDGYTF
d_call: TRBD1
j_call: TRBJ1-2
clone_size: NA
v_call: TRBV19

cdr3_nt: TGCGCCAGCAGCCGCAGGGACATCTCGGGAAACACCATATATTTT
cdr3_aa: CASSRRDISGNTIYF
d_call: NA
j_call: TRBJ1-3
clone_size: NA
v_call: TRBV4-1

cdr3_nt: TGTGCCAGCAAGCCCCAGGGCAGGGCCTATTACGAGCAGTACTTC
cdr3_aa: CASKPQGRAYYEQYF
d_call: NA
j_call: TRBJ2-7
clone_size: NA
v_call: TRBV28

cdr3_nt: TGTGCCAGCAGCGTTAATGAGGGGACTAGCGGGCGCTCCTCCTACGAGCAGTACTTC
cdr3_aa: CASSVNEGTSGRSSYEQYF
d_call: TRBD2
j_call: TRBJ2-7
clone_size: NA
v_call: TRBV5-5

cdr3_nt: TGTGCCAGCAGCGCTGGAGGCACAGATACGCAGTATTTT
cdr3_aa: CASSAGGTDTQYF
d_call: NA
j_call: TRBJ2-3
clone_size: NA
v_call: TRBV9

cdr3_nt: TGTGCCAGCAACCCTTGGCGGGATCCCTACAATGAGCAGTTCTTC
cdr3_aa: CASNPWRDPYNEQFF
d_call: NA
j_call: TRBJ2-1
clone_size: NA
v_call: TRBV7-9

cdr3_nt: TGTGCCAGCAGTCCGCAACTCACAGGGTCCACGAAGGCTTTCTTT
cdr3_aa: CASSPQLTGSTKAFF
d_call: NA
j_call: TRBJ1-1
clone_size: NA
v_call: TRBV2

cdr3_nt: TGTGCCAGCAGGCCCCCCGGGACAGCCACCTCCCGGAGCACTGAAGCTTTCTTT
cdr3_aa: CASRPPGTATSRSTEAFF
d_call: TRBD1
j_call: TRBJ1-1
clone_size: NA
v_call: TRBV28

cdr3_nt: TGTGCCAGCAAAGACCGGGGCAATCAGCCCCAGCATTTT
cdr3_aa: CASKDRGNQPQHF
d_call: NA
j_call: TRBJ1-5
clone_size: NA
v_call: TRBV6-1

cdr3_nt: TGCGCCAGCAGCCAAGCTGGGACAGGGGCTACTGGGGCCAACGTCCTGACTTTC
cdr3_aa: CASSQAGTGATGANVLTF
d_call: TRBD1
j_call: TRBJ2-6
clone_size: NA
v_call: TRBV4-1

cdr3_nt: TGTGCCAGCAGTCACCTGGCCGTCCGGGGTGAAAAACTGTTTTTT
cdr3_aa: CASSHLAVRGEKLFF
d_call: NA
j_call: TRBJ1-4
clone_size: NA
v_call: TRBV11-3

cdr3_nt: TGTGCCACCGCCGAAGCAGACAGAAACTCCTACGAGCAGTACTTC
cdr3_aa: CATAEADRNSYEQYF
d_call: NA
j_call: TRBJ2-7
clone_size: NA
v_call: TRBV19

cdr3_nt: TGTGCCTGGAGTGTGGACAGCGGGAGTTGGATAGATACGCAGTATTTT
cdr3_aa: CAWSVDSGSWIDTQYF
d_call: TRBD2
j_call: TRBJ2-3
clone_size: once
v_call: TRBV30